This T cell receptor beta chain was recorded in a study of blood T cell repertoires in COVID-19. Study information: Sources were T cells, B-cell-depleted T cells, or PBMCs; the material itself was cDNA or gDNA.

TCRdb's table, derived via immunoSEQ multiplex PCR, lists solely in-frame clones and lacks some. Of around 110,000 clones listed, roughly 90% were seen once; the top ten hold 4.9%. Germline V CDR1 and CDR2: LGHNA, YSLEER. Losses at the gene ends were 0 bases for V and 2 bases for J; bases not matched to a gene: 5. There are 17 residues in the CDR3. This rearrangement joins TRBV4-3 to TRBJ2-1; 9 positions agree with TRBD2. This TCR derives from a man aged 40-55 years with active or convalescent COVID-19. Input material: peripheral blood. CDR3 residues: CASSQDPAGGPYNEQFF. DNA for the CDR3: TGCGCCAGCAGCCAAGATCCGGCGGGAGGGCCCTACAATGAGCAGTTCTTC.